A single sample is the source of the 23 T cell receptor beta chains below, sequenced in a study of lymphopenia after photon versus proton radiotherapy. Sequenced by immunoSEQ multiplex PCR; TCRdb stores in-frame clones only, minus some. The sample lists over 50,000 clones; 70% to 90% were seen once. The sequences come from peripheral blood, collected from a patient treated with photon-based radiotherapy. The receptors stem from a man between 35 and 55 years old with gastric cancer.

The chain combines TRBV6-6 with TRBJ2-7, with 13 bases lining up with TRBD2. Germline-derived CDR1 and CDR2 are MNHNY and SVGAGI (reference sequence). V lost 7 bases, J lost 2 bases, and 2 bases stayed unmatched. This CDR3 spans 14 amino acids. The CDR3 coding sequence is TGTGCCAGCACCGGACTAGCGGGGGCCTACGAGCAGTACTTC. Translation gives CASTGLAGAYEQYF.

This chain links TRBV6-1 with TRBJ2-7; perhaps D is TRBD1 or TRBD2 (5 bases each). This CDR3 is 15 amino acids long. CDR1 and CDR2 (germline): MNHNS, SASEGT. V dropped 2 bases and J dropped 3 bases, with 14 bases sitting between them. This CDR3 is CASSEMRGGLYEQYF. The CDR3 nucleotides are TGTGCCAGCAGTGAAATGAGGGGCGGCCTCTACGAGCAGTACTTC.

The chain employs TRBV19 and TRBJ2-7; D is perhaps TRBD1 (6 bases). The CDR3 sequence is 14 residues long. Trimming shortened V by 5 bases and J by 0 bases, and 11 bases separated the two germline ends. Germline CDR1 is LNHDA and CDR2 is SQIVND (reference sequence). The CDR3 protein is CASSLSGDSYEQYF. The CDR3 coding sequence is TGTGCCAGTAGTCTCTCAGGGGACTCCTACGAGCAGTACTTC.

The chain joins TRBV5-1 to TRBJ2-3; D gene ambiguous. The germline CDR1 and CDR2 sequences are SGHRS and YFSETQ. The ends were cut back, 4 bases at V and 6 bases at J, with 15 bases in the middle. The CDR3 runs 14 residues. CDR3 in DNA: TGCGCCAGCAGCCTGGGTTTGTATCAGGATACGCAGTATTTT. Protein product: CASSLGLYQDTQYF.

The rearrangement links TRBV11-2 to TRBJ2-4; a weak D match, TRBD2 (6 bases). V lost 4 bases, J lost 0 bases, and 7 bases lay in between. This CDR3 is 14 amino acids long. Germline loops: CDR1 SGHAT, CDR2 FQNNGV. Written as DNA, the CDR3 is TGTGCCAGCAGCTCGGGACTAGCCAAAAACATTCAGTACTTC. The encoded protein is CASSSGLAKNIQYF. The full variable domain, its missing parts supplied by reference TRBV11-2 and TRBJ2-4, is EAGVAQSPRYKIIEKRQSVAFWCNPISGHATLYWYQQILGQGPKLLIQFQNNGVVDDSQLPKDRFSAERLKGVDSTLKIQPAKLEDSAVYLCASSSGLAKNIQYFGAGTRLSVL.

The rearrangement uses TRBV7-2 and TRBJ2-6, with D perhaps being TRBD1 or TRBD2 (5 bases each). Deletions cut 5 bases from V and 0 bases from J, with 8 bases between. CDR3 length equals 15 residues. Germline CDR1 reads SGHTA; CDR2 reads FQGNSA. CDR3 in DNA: TGTGCCAGCAGCCCAGGGAGCTCTGGGGCCAACGTCCTGACTTTC. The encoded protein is CASSPGSSGANVLTF.

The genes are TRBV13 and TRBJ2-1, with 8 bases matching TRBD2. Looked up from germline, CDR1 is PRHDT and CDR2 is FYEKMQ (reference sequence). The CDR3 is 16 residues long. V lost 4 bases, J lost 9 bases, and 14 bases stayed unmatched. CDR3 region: CASSSAESGGGSEQFF. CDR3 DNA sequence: TGTGCCAGCAGCTCCGCCGAGAGCGGGGGTGGCAGTGAGCAGTTCTTC.

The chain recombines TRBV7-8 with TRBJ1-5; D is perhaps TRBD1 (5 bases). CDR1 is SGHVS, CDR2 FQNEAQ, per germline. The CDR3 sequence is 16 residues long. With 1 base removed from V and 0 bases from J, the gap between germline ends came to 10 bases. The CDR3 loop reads CASSLGVTDSNQPQHF. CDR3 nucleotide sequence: TGTGCCAGCAGCTTAGGCGTGACAGATAGCAATCAGCCCCAGCATTTT.

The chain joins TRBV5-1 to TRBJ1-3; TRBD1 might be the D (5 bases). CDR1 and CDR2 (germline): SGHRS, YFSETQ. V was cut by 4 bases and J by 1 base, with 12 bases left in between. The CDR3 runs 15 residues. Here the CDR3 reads CASSRTGGSGNTIYF. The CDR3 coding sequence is TGCGCCAGCAGCCGAACGGGGGGATCTGGAAACACCATATATTTT.

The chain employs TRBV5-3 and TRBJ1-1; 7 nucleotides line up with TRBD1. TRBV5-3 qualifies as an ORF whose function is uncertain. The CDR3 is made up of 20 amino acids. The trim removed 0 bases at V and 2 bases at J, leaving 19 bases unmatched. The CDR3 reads CARSLVRDSIQRGVNTEAFF. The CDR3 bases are TGTGCCAGAAGCTTGGTGCGGGACAGCATTCAACGGGGCGTAAACACTGAAGCTTTCTTT.

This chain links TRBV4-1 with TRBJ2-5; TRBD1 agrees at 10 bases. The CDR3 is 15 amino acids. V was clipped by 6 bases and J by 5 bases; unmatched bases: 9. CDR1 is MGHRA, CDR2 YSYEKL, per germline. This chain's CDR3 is CASSQNPGQGETQYF. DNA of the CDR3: TGCGCCAGCAGTCAGAACCCGGGACAGGGGGAGACCCAGTACTTC.

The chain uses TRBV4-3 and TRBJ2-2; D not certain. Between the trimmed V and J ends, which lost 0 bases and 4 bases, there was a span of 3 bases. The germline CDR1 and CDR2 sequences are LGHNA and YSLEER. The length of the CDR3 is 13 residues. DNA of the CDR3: TGCGCCAGCAGCCAAGACGGCACCGGGGAGCTGTTTTTT. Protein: CASSQDGTGELFF.

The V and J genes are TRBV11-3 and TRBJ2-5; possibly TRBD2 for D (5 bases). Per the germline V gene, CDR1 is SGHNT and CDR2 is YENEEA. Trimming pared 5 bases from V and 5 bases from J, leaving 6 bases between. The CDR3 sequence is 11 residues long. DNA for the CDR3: TGTGCCAGCAGCCCGGGGGAGACCCAGTACTTC. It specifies CASSPGETQYF.

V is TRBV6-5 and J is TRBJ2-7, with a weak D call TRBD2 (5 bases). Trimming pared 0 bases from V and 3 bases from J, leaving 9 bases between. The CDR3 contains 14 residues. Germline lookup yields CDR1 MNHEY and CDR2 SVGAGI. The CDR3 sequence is CASSYSPGIYEQYF. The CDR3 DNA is TGTGCCAGCAGTTACTCACCGGGGATCTACGAGCAGTACTTC.

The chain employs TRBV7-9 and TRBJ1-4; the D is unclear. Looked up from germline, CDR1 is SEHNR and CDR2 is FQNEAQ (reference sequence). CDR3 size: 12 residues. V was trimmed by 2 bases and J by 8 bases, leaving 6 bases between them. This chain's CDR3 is CASSLSGEKLFF. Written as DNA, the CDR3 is TGTGCCAGCAGCTTAAGTGGGGAAAAACTGTTTTTT.

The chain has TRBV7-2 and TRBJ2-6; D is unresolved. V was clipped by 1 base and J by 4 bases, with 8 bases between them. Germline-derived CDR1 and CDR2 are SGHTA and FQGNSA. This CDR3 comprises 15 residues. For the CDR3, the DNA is TGTGCCAGCAGCTTAGGCCATGCCGGGGCCAACGTCCTGACTTTC. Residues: CASSLGHAGANVLTF.

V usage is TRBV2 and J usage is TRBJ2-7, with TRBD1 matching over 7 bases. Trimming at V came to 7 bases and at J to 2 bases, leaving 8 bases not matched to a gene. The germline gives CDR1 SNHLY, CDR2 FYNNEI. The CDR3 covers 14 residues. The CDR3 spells CASTSTGTAYEQYF. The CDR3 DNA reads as TGTGCCAGCACCTCAACCGGGACAGCCTACGAGCAGTACTTC.

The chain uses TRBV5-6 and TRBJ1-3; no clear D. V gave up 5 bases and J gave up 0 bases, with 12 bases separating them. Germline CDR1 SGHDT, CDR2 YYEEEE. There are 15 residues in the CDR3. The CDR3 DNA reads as TGTGCCAGCAGTCCGACCTTGAGCTCTGGAAACACCATATATTTT. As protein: CASSPTLSSGNTIYF. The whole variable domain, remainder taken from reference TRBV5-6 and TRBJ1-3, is DAGVTQSPTHLIKTRGQQVTLRCSPKSGHDTVSWYQQALGQGPQFIFQYYEEEERQRGNFPDRFSGHQFPNYSSELNVNALLLGDSALYLCASSPTLSSGNTIYFGEGSWLTVV.

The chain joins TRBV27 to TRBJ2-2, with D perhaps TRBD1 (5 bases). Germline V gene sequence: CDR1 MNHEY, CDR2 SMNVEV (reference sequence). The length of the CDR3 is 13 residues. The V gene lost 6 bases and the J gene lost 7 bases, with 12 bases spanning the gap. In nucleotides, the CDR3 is TGTGCCAGCAGATCCCAGGGTGGCGGGGAGCTGTTTTTT. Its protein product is CASRSQGGGELFF.

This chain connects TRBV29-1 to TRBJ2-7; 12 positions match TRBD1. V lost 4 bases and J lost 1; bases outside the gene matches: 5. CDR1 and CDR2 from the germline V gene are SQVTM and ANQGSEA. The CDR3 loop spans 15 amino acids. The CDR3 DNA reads TGCAGCGTTGCTAGGGGACAGGGGGCTTCCTACGAGCAGTACTTC. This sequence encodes CSVARGQGASYEQYF.

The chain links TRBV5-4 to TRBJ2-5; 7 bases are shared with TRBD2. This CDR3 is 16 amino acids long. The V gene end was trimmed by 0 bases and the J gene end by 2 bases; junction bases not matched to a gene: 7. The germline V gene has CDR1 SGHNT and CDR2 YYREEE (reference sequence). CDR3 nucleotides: TGTGCCAGCAGCTTGGCCGGGGCTAGCGGACAAGAGACCCAGTACTTC. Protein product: CASSLAGASGQETQYF.

CDR3 loop: CASSQVIGGPQHF. CDR3 coding DNA: TGCGCCAGCAGCCAAGTAATAGGGGGTCCCCAGCATTTT. The V call is TRBV4-1, the J call TRBJ1-5; a possible D gene is TRBD1 (6 bases). The germline gives CDR1 MGHRA, CDR2 YSYEKL. Trimming took off 1 base at V and 10 bases at J, with 11 bases between the two ends. The length of the CDR3 is 13 residues.

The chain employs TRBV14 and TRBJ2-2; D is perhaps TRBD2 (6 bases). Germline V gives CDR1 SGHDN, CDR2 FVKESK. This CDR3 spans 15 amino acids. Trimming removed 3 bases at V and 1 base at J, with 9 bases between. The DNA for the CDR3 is TGTGCCAGCAGCCATGCGGGGATGAACACCGGGGAGCTGTTTTTT. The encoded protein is CASSHAGMNTGELFF.